This T cell receptor (beta chain) was obtained from a study of CD8+ T cells in alopecia areata. Across the study: Those patients who were treated received oral tofacitinib, which was given at 5 to 10 mg twice daily for moderate-to-severe alopecia areata.

V dropped 4 bases and J dropped 2; count of bases not matched to a gene: 6. Germline V gene data show CDR1 as SGDLS and CDR2 as YYNGEE. The length of the CDR3 is 16 residues. Treatment noted: oral pan-JAK inhibitor, 5-10 mg twice daily. In the case of this clone: Antigen specificity is unknown.

Investigators isolated RNA and reverse transcribed it into cDNA to act as the sequencing template. TCRdb keeps only in-frame clones here, not all; method: immunoSEQ multiplex PCR. The data show approximately 280,000 clones, 58% seen once. Study findings and constraints: Among the cells sequenced in scalp samples are also the resident alphabeta T cells of normal skin. Many expanded lesional clones persisted during tofacitinib (in both scalp and blood). Mice gave a clearer picture of TCR sharing than patients did, possibly for HLA-related reasons.

The sequencing used CD4+ T cells sorted from blood, collected at week 24, from a patient treated with tofacitinib. V is TRBV9 and J is TRBJ2-5, with 12 bases fitting TRBD2. The receptor was derived from a human donor with alopecia areata. CDR3 amino acids: CASSPGLAGPQETQYF. CDR3 DNA sequence: TGTGCCAGCAGCCCAGGACTAGCGGGGCCACAAGAGACCCAGTACTTC.